This TCR beta chain was obtained from a study of beta chain features in type 1 diabetes. Study as a whole: Examined across all samples were about 110,000,000 sorted cells.

CDR1 and CDR2 from the germline V gene are SGHRS and YFSETQ. This CDR3 spans 17 amino acids. In this sample, this clone turned up a few times. Its antigen is undetermined. Every isolated RNA sample was fully reverse transcribed, so sequencing captured expressed TCRB transcripts. Profiled with immunoSEQ multiplex PCR; TCRdb holds only in-frame clones, not every one. The table shows about 410,000 clones, with approximately 15% occurring only once. Notes on the study in general: Any role of HLA type in TCRB rearrangement remained unresolved here. Relative to healthy donors, patients appeared to have naive, central memory and Treg TCRB repertoires that were more similar.

Source material: naive CD4+ T cells from blood. V is TRBV5-1 and J is TRBJ2-5; D remains unclear. The DNA end favors TRBJ2-7, so the J call may be wrong. This TCR was recovered from a man between 25 and 39 years old in good health. The CDR3: CASSFQHQSGLPYEQYF. The CDR3 DNA follows: TGCGCCAGCAGCTTTCAGCATCAGTCGGGCCTCCCCTACGAGCAGTACTTC.